This TCR beta chain comes out of a study of cytomegalovirus exposure and HLA in healthy donors (dated by TCRdb to about 2017). As for the study more broadly: In an earlier analysis of under 600 of the donors, about 270 Gb of sequence data and some 120 million unique TCR beta sequences from about 190 million T cells were reported. The study was designed to test whether signatures of past pathogen exposure could be identified by cataloging public T cell receptors. The number of donors typed differed by locus, with roughly 620-630 for A, B, C, DRB1 and DQB1, roughly 520 for DQA1, over 600 for DPA1, and under 490 for DPB1. The study used immunosequencing to profile the T cell repertoires of around 600 subjects and linked those repertoires to cytomegalovirus serostatus. Class I and class II HLA loci were covered by the typing at four-digit resolution. A separate validation cohort of over a hundred different subjects was used in addition to the approximately 670-subject first cohort. A later genetic analysis took genome-wide SNP genotypes for about three fifths of the 666 donors and used that subset as a discovery cohort. The later analysis used no new phenotypic data to find candidate immune exposures, relying instead on TCR beta sequences and their occurrence across donors. All discovery cohort repertoires had been generated using a single sequencing platform. In an earlier analysis of a few hundred of the donors, high-throughput TCR beta sequencing was used to judge whether each TCR beta V gene segment behaved as functional or pseudogenic. Among around 400 genotyped donors of the cohort, an average of roughly 230,000 unique TCR beta nucleotide sequences was sequenced per donor, of which 15% to 20% were non-productive. The genetic ancestry cluster associated with self-reported Caucasian donors included over 80% of the roughly 410 genotyped donors. Five DR-DQ haplotypes were handled as single units for association and clustering, since linkage in the cohort was strong. The study combined high-throughput TCR immunosequencing, statistical association of individual TCRs with disease status, and machine learning to predict cytomegalovirus infection status. Roughly 320 gigabases of sequencing data and 91 million or so unique TCR sequences made up an early release that covered under 750 HLA-typed donors. Donor age, sex, ethnicity and CMV serostatus were compiled together with the repertoire data. In a later analysis, previously published TCR beta repertoires from 670 or so donors were re-analyzed and high-resolution HLA genotyping was added so that TCR occurrence patterns could be studied. Results and caveats for the whole study, not just this receptor: Because the 87-base-pair reads could not distinguish some IMGT-functional V segments, including TRBV6-2 and TRBV6-3, those segments were excluded. Correlated functional status among segregating V segments might reflect linkage disequilibrium, but an unknown experimental factor could not be ruled out. When HLA alleles, especially DR and DQ, strongly co-occurred, attributing TCR associations to individual alleles was difficult. A further reported finding was that TCR beta sequences accurately predicted the HLA-A and HLA-B alleles for most subjects in the first cohort. Most CMV-associated TCR beta chains appeared to be HLA-restricted in a later analysis, and the HLA associations seemed to be driven largely by CMV exposure. It was suggested by the authors that the approach could potentially be generalized to other disease states and immunological phenotypes. According to a later analysis, TCR association rates differed among HLA loci, with DRB1 alleles showing the most associated TCRs and HLA-C alleles showing the fewest. A later analysis reported that several top co-occurrence clusters appeared linked to parvovirus B19, influenza, CMV and Epstein-Barr virus. The presence/absence analyses assumed that sequencing depth was roughly uniform across donors, and that assumption may not be true. For the cohort, immune exposure information was limited to CMV serostatus. Specific HLA alleles were associated with 18,000 or so TCR beta sequences at a false discovery rate of 0.05 in a later analysis. A cluster of highly shared sequence variants was judged likely to represent a technical artifact of the sequencing pipeline. An association between a missense DCLRE1C variant and V-gene and J-gene trimming of TCR beta chains was found in a later genetic analysis and replicated in an independent cohort. This cohort had only TCR beta chains sequenced, and the lack of alpha or paired-chain data limited which features could be detected. In vitro tests confirmed that a few of the cytomegalovirus-associated TCR beta chains recognize cytomegalovirus antigens. Compared with equally common non-associated chains, HLA-associated TCR beta chains in a later analysis were more clonally expanded and had lower generation probabilities. In an earlier analysis of about 540 of the donors, most TCR beta V segments were observed in productive rearrangements about 90% or about 30% of the time, broadly matching IMGT annotations. Because counts were too low, 15 or so rarely observed V segments, including chromosome 9 orphons, were excluded from the earlier analysis of 587 of the donors. A total of some 180 TCR beta chains were listed by the study as associated with cytomegalovirus. The classifier was reported to diagnose cytomegalovirus status with high specificity and sensitivity in both the original cohort and the validation cohort. Because HLA typing was unavailable for some donors at each locus, only the typed subset was used in association tests. While some public TCRs were present in many individuals, most TCR sequences turned up only very rarely across donors. According to a later genetic analysis, donors in an Asian-associated ancestry cluster had fewer N-insertions in productive TCRs than the roughly 670-donor mean.

The cohort was made up of approximately 700 healthy bone marrow donors. Cohort members were all nominally healthy when sampled, although unrecorded immune exposures were likely present. The donor tested CMV seronegative and was one of the 352 seronegative cohort members. Each donor provided a peripheral blood sample, and peripheral blood mononuclear cells were used for TCR beta sequencing. The Qiagen DNeasy Blood Extraction Kit was used to extract genomic DNA from the blood cell samples. Library preparation used the immunoSEQ multiplex PCR assay. For the multiplex PCR, a mixture combining 60 forward primers for TCR Vbeta segments and 13 reverse primers for TCR Jbeta segments was used. The CDR3 region of rearranged TCR beta genes was amplified from genomic DNA by a multiplex PCR assay. The amplified TCR beta libraries were sequenced on the Illumina HiSeq System as 87-base-pair reads. The original pipeline was this. A later analysis counted 75 million to 100 million unique TCR beta chains across the 500 to 850 repertoires, and around 9.9 million of these chains were shared by at least two donors. Raw reads were error-corrected and collapsed into unique sequences by a nearest-neighbor algorithm in which closely related sequences were merged to remove PCR and sequencing errors. To assign V, D and J gene segments, CDR3 sequences were aligned to IMGT reference sequences. For a sequence to be retained, a match of at least six nucleotides to both a V gene segment and a J gene segment was required. A rearrangement counted as productive if the CDR3 had no stop codons and remained in frame with V and J, and every other rearrangement counted as non-productive. CDR3 was defined by IMGT convention, running from the second conserved V-encoded cysteine to the conserved J-encoded phenylalanine. In an earlier analysis of more than 550 of the donors, sequences lacking an unambiguous match to a single V gene segment were excluded. An earlier analysis of a few hundred of the donors called V segments functional above 56.7% productive rearrangements and segregating when the between-donor standard deviation exceeded 5%. A statistical classification framework was built to diagnose cytomegalovirus status from the catalog of TCR beta chain sequences. In a later analysis, TCR nucleotide sequences were compared against IMGT/GENE-DB human TR gene sequences so that V and J genes could be assigned. The TCRdist pipeline was used in a later analysis to assign CDR3 sequences and most-parsimonious VDJ recombination scenarios. In a later analysis, every TCR beta chain was defined by the combination of its CDR3 amino acid sequence and its V-gene family, and reads without a unique V-gene family were dropped. A later analysis removed 592 highly shared, low-generation-probability nucleotide sequences to deal with suspected cross-contamination and a sequencing artifact. In a later analysis, a clonal expansion index was calculated for each public chain from normalized within-repertoire ranks of inferred template counts. Generation probabilities in a later analysis came from a VDJ recombination model fitted to out-of-frame rearrangements, and those results were checked against IGoR. A later analysis scored TCR-TCR, TCR-HLA and TCR-CMV co-occurrence with hypergeometric tests, applying a repertoire-size bias correction to TCR pairs. False discovery rates were estimated in a later analysis by permuting HLA or CMV assignments 20 times. In a later analysis, co-occurring TCRs were grouped with DBSCAN, and TCRdist sequence similarity was added when clustering was performed within HLA-allele-positive subsets. Co-occurrence clustering excluded repertoires with fewer than 30,000 or more than 120,000 public chains, plus five with anomalous nucleotide sharing. Entries here come from immuneACCESS through TCRdb and include only in-frame sequences with V and J called. Some clones fail to appear in such tables; in the studies checked, an unresolved V gene covers under half of the shortfall, and the cause of the remainder is unknown. Clone size and the V and J calls come from that table; the DNA yielded D and trimming. The sample has 100,000 to 150,000 clones on record, over 75% of them singletons. Jointly, the top ten make up 5.3% of the sample.

The CDR3 has 14 amino acids, counting the end cysteine and phenylalanine. The kept DNA is CDR3 alone, 42 bases in frame from the first base. CDR1 and CDR2 are read off the germline V gene as SQVTM and ANQGSEA. From V the trimming removes 1 base and from J it removes 2 bases, while the gene matches leave 5 bases of the junction unaccounted for. With regard to this clone: This clone's antigen is unknown. No base qualities exist here, and no much larger clone lies one base off it.

The origin of this receptor is a man aged 30 to 39 in good health and CMV-seronegative. This receptor chain uses TRBV29-1 and TRBJ2-7, with 7 bases matching TRBD1. The sequenced material came from PBMCs. The DNA reads TGCAGCGTTGAAGGCCCCGGGACAGCCTACGAGCAGTACTTC. Translated, this is CSVEGPGTAYEQYF.